Listed here are 13 T cell receptor beta chains from one sample, sequenced in a study of molecular identifiers for immune sequencing clone quantification. MiXCR, run by TCRdb on the PCR reads, gives a single entry per CDR3 protein. The table shows under 600,000 distinct CDR3 sequences, with 20% to 25% occurring only once. What was sequenced was naive CD8+ T cells from blood, with Jurkat cell RNA spiked in. Described subset: FACS-sorted CD8+CD4-CCR7+CD45RA+ naive T cells. These TCRs come from a human donor in good health. Some libraries in this study had Jurkat cell RNA spiked in.

This clonotype has a handful of counts. The V gene is TRBV4-1, the J gene TRBJ1-1, with a tentative D call TRBD1 (6 bases). Trimming removed 0 bases from V and 1 base from J, with 9 bases in between. There are 15 residues in the CDR3. Looked up from germline, CDR1 is MGHRA and CDR2 is YSYEKL. CDR3 residues: CASSQDWTANTEAFF. CDR3 sequence (DNA): TGCGCCAGCAGCCAAGATTGGACAGCGAACACTGAAGCTTTCTTT.

This clonotype was observed a few times. This chain connects TRBV5-6 to TRBJ2-7; no reliable D call. CDR1 is SGHDT, CDR2 YYEEEE, per germline. The V gene lost 4 bases and the J gene lost 2 bases, with 16 bases spanning the gap. This CDR3 has 15 amino acids. As DNA, the CDR3 is TGTGCCAGCAGCCCCACAAATTATTTCCCCTACGAGCAGTACTTC. It yields the protein CASSPTNYFPYEQYF.

This clonotype showed up many times. V usage is TRBV29-1 and J usage is TRBJ2-3; D perhaps matches TRBD1 (6 bases). Germline V gene data show CDR1 as SQVTM and CDR2 as ANQGSEA. This CDR3 comprises 15 residues. V shed 6 bases and J shed 3 bases, with 19 bases lying between them. In DNA form, the CDR3 reads TGCAGCGTCCTTCCATGGCAGGGGATGACAGATACGCAGTATTTT. Translated: CSVLPWQGMTDTQYF.

This clonotype was recorded many times. J is TRBJ2-7 and V is TRBV28; D remains ambiguous. This CDR3 is 15 amino acids long. The germline CDR1 and CDR2 sequences are MDHEN and SYDVKM. Trimming stripped 3 bases from V and 0 bases from J, with 12 bases between. The CDR3 is CASSLSQASSYEQYF. The CDR3 region has the DNA TGTGCCAGCAGTTTGTCCCAGGCGAGCTCCTACGAGCAGTACTTC.

The J gene is TRBJ2-5, the V gene TRBV4-3; 7 bases fit TRBD2. The germline gives CDR1 LGHNA, CDR2 YSLEER. The CDR3 consists of 15 residues. Trimming at V came to 0 bases and at J to 8 bases, leaving 9 bases not matched to a gene. CDR3 sequence (DNA): TGCGCCAGCAGCCAAGATATTGGACTAGTGGCAACCCAGTACTTC. This encodes CASSQDIGLVATQYF.

The CDR3 loop reads CASRSGPAGAEGEQFF. CDR3 in DNA: TGTGCCAGCAGATCAGGACCAGCGGGAGCGGAGGGTGAGCAGTTCTTC. The chain joins TRBV7-9 to TRBJ2-1; TRBD2 matches 8 bases. Germline V gives CDR1 SEHNR, CDR2 FQNEAQ (reference sequence). V gave up 6 bases and J gave up 9 bases; unmatched junction bases: 16. The CDR3 is made up of 16 amino acids.

The chain has TRBV7-2 and TRBJ2-1; D uncertain. Germline CDR1 is SGHTA and CDR2 is FQGNSA. Trimming left V 1 base short and J 5 bases short, with 15 bases between. CDR3 length: 16 residues. The CDR3 DNA reads TGTGCCAGCAGCTTAGATATGGGCAGGACCCACAATGAGCAGTTCTTC. Translated, it gives CASSLDMGRTHNEQFF. Full variable domain (rest looked up from reference TRBV7-2 and TRBJ2-1): GAGVSQSPSNKVTEKGKDVELRCDPISGHTALYWYRQSLGQGLEFLIYFQGNSAPDKSGLPSDRFSAERTGGSVSTLTIQRTQQEDSAVYLCASSLDMGRTHNEQFFGPGTRLTVL.

This clonotype has only one observation. A much larger clone lies one base from this, so it may be a read error. The chain couples TRBV12-3 or TRBV12-4 to TRBJ2-3; 8 nucleotides align to TRBD2. V was pared by 6 bases and J by 8 bases, with 13 bases of the junction left unmatched. CDR3 length: 15 residues. CDR3 protein: CASSGIGGASGTQYF. CDR3 DNA sequence: TGTGCCAGCAGCGGGATCGGGGGGGCATCTGGTACGCAGTATTTT.

This clonotype was recorded many times. The chain employs TRBV7-9 and TRBJ2-3; TRBD2 agrees at 16 bases. The V and J ends lost 7 bases and 5 bases, in that order; junction bases with no gene match: 9. This CDR3 is 17 amino acids long. Germline values: CDR1 SEHNR, CDR2 FQNEAQ (reference sequence). CDR3 residues: CASTQTGTSGRVDTQYF. The DNA of the CDR3 is TGTGCCAGCACCCAGACCGGGACTAGCGGGAGGGTAGATACGCAGTATTTT.

This clonotype showed up just a few times. The chain employs TRBV12-3 or TRBV12-4 and TRBJ2-2; D tentatively fits TRBD1 or TRBD2 (5 bases each). The CDR3 length is 17 residues. Trimming pared 0 bases from V and 4 bases from J, leaving 15 bases between. The CDR3 nucleotides are TGTGCCAGCAGTTTAGCTTCCCACCGGGACGGCACCGGGGAGCTGTTTTTT. Encoded protein: CASSLASHRDGTGELFF.

The sample holds a few counts of this clonotype. The V gene is TRBV4-3, the J gene TRBJ2-1; 10 bases align to TRBD1. Losses at the gene ends were 1 base for V and 15 bases for J; bases not matched to a gene: 15. CDR1 is LGHNA, CDR2 YSLEER, per germline. The CDR3 length is 16 residues. The CDR3 is CASSQGFGTGEPMGFF. The CDR3 region has the DNA TGCGCCAGCAGCCAAGGTTTCGGGACAGGGGAACCCATGGGGTTCTTC.

This clonotype was recorded a few times. The chain employs TRBV10-3 and TRBJ1-1; D unclear. Germline V gene lookup returns CDR1 ENHRY and CDR2 SYGVKD. V was pared by 2 bases and J by 0 bases, with 4 bases between. The CDR3 totals 13 residues. DNA for the CDR3: TGTGCCATCAGTGAGCGAATGAACACTGAAGCTTTCTTT. It codes for CAISERMNTEAFF.

In the case of this clonotype: Possible read error: a much larger clone is one base away. The chain links TRBV29-1 to TRBJ1-1, with D perhaps TRBD1 (6 bases). Trimming took off 8 bases at V and 1 base at J, with 17 bases between the two ends. This CDR3 contains 14 residues. Germline V CDR1 and CDR2: SQVTM, ANQGSEA. The CDR3 coding sequence is TGCAGCTACAGGGCGCAGGGGCCGAACACTGAAGCTTTCTTT. It yields the protein CSYRAQGPNTEAFF.